This TCR beta chain was obtained from a study of cytomegalovirus exposure and HLA in healthy donors. The PCR ran on 60 Vbeta and 13 Jbeta primers. The assay was immunoSEQ multiplex PCR, and TCRdb's table has in-frame clones only and misses some. The data hold fewer than 60,000 clones, with roughly three fifths observed a single time. CDR3 size: 14 residues. V shed 0 bases and J shed 4 bases, with 7 bases lying between them. The origin of this receptor is a human donor in good health. The gene calls are TRBV23-1 and TRBJ1-3; no clear D. TRBV23-1 is an open reading frame, and its role is uncertain. Sequences were obtained from PBMCs. DNA for the CDR3: TGCGCCAGCAGTCAATCGGAGGTAGGAAACACCATATATTTT. This encodes CASSQSEVGNTIYF.